The T cell receptor (beta chain) under discussion was sequenced for a study of cytomegalovirus exposure and HLA in healthy donors. Study-wide context: Some 87 million unique TCRs from HLA-typed donors were held in an early release of data. Most genotyped donors, 81% of fewer than 400, had Caucasian-associated genetic ancestry.

Use of 60 Vbeta and 13 Jbeta primers characterized the PCR. Assay used: immunoSEQ multiplex PCR; TCRdb lists only in-frame clones, some missing. The sample shows 130,000 or so clones, around 77% of them seen only once. Germline CDR1 SQVTM, CDR2 ANQGSEA. The V gene end was trimmed by 7 bases and the J gene end by 4 bases; junction bases not matched to a gene: 6. CDR3 length: 14 amino acids. With respect to this clone: Its antigen is not identified.

Study-wide results and caveats: In a later analysis, specific HLA alleles were associated with around 17,000 TCR beta sequences at a 0.05 false discovery rate.

J is TRBJ2-2 and V is TRBV29-1; 10 bases agree with TRBD2. The material sequenced was PBMCs. The TCR originated in a man in his fifties in good health and CMV-seronegative. The CDR3 bases are TGCAGCGCTATAGCGGGAGGCGTCACCGGGGAGCTGTTTTTT. Protein: CSAIAGGVTGELFF.